The next 9 T cell receptor beta chains were all read from a single sample in a study of shared clonotypes between healthy human individuals. Some clones are missing from TCRdb's copy, which holds only in-frame ones; the method was immunoSEQ multiplex PCR. This table has about 2 million clones, less than 95% appearing once. The naive CD8 population came from CD45RO-negative cells selected for CCR7, without terminally differentiated effector memory CD45RA+ cells. The specimen was naive CD8+ T cells sorted from blood. The receptor set was obtained from a man younger than 35 in good health.

The chain recombines TRBV4-1 with TRBJ2-1; D is uncertain. Trimming took off 1 base at V and 3 bases at J, with 10 bases between the two ends. The CDR3 is 15 amino acids. Germline V gene sequence: CDR1 MGHRA, CDR2 YSYEKL. The CDR3, as DNA: TGCGCCAGCAGCCAAGGTGGGCGGAGCTACAATGAGCAGTTCTTC. Translation gives CASSQGGRSYNEQFF.

This chain connects TRBV5-4 to TRBJ2-7, with TRBD2 matching 12 bases. V trimming: 5 bases; J trimming: 6 bases; junction bases outside the gene matches: 6. CDR3 length: 14 amino acids. Germline V gene data show CDR1 as SGHNT and CDR2 as YYREEE (reference sequence). The CDR3 bases are TGTGCCAGCAGGTACGGACTAGCGGGAATCGAGCAGTACTTC. Translating gives CASRYGLAGIEQYF.

V usage is TRBV19 and J usage is TRBJ2-2, with 9 bases fitting TRBD2. Losses at the gene ends were 11 bases for V and 0 bases for J; bases not matched to a gene: 10. In germline, CDR1 is LNHDA, CDR2 SQIVND (reference sequence). The CDR3 length is 16 residues. CDR3 loop: CASVASGIPNTGELFF. In DNA, the CDR3 is TGTGCCTCCGTAGCTAGCGGGATTCCGAACACCGGGGAGCTGTTTTTT.

The chain joins TRBV6-5 to TRBJ2-3, with D perhaps matching TRBD2 (5 bases). CDR1 is MNHEY, CDR2 SVGAGI, per germline. V lost 4 bases to trimming and J lost 6 bases, with 11 bases between them. The CDR3 consists of 13 residues. The CDR3 DNA sequence: TGTGCCAGCAGTTCGGGGAGCTGGGATACGCAGTATTTT. Residues: CASSSGSWDTQYF.

The gene calls are TRBV7-9 and TRBJ2-2, with 7 bases matching TRBD1. The germline CDR1 and CDR2 sequences are SEHNR and FQNEAQ (reference sequence). Trimming took 5 bases from V and 4 from J; bases not matched to a gene: 10. The CDR3 extends over 16 amino acids. CDR3 in DNA: TGTGCCAGCAGCGACCCGGGACAGTTAAGCACCGGGGAGCTGTTTTTT. Translation: CASSDPGQLSTGELFF.

Of note for this clone: The sample contains more than one DNA sequence encoding this CDR3. The rearrangement links TRBV5-8 to TRBJ2-1, with D uncertain. Germline V lookup: CDR1 SGHTS, CDR2 YDEGEE. The ends were cut back, 0 bases at V and 4 bases at J, with 5 bases in the middle. This CDR3 region has 13 residues. CDR3 protein: CASSLGIYNEQFF. Here the CDR3 DNA reads TGTGCCAGCAGCTTGGGAATTTACAATGAGCAGTTCTTC.

The rearrangement links TRBV6-1 to TRBJ1-1, with D hard to call. V shed 2 bases and J shed 11 bases, with 15 bases lying between them. This CDR3 contains 13 residues. Per germline, CDR1 MNHNS and CDR2 SASEGT. This CDR3 is CASSEYMDFEAFF. CDR3 DNA sequence: TGTGCCAGCAGTGAATATATGGATTTCGAGGCTTTCTTT.

This clone was counted once. The germline gene is not matched at one end of the junction; a read error may be the cause. The V gene is TRBV27, the J gene TRBJ2-1; tentatively, D is TRBD2 (5 bases). Germline CDR1 is MNHEY and CDR2 is SMNVEV (reference sequence). The length of the CDR3 is 17 residues. The CDR3 sequence: CASGFQPGIMLGDEQFF. CDR3 DNA sequence: TGTGCCAGCGGTTTTCAACCGGGAATCATGCTAGGCGATGAGCAGTTCTTC.

The genes are TRBV27 and TRBJ1-4; D is unresolved. The CDR3 covers 14 residues. Trimming shortened V by 4 bases and J by 0 bases, and 6 bases separated the two germline ends. The germline CDR1 and CDR2 sequences are MNHEY and SMNVEV (reference sequence). The CDR3 coding sequence is TGTGCCAGCAGTTCCCGTACAACTAATGAAAAACTGTTTTTT. It translates to CASSSRTTNEKLFF. The entire variable domain, with the rest obtained from reference TRBV27 and TRBJ1-4, is as follows: EAQVTQNPRYLITVTGKKLTVTCSQNMNHEYMSWYRQDPGLGLRQIYYSMNVEVTDKGDVPEGYKVSRKEKRNFPLILESPSPNQTSLYFCASSSRTTNEKLFFGSGTQLSVL.